This T cell receptor (beta chain) came from a study of T cell repertoires in cytomegalovirus infection. Study-wide background: It can be stated that public TCR beta signatures indicated CMV infection as well as a matching HLA type. General study points: HLA-C-restricted, CMV-specific TCR beta clonotypes were dominant ex vivo.

As to this clonotype: The antigen remains unidentified.

The length of the CDR3 is 13 residues. CDR1 and CDR2 (germline): SGHRS, YFSETQ. The V end lost 4 bases, the J end lost 4 bases, and 9 bases lay between the germline ends. Via MiXCR, TCRdb re-called the reads, giving one row per CDR3 protein. Seen here are about 530,000 distinct CDR3 sequences, approximately 25% observed once, and the top ten hold over 10%. Specimen: PBMCs. The source is a human donor in good health (CMV status not recorded). Some clones in this sample may be carry-over from other donors' samples. This rearrangement joins TRBV5-1 to TRBJ2-1, with D maybe TRBD1 (5 bases). The CDR3 region is CASSADIYNEQFF. In DNA, the CDR3 is TGCGCCAGCAGCGCGGACATTTACAATGAGCAGTTCTTC.